The T cell receptor (beta chain) under discussion was sequenced for a study of T cell responses to AZD1222 COVID-19 vaccine. Findings and limits, study-wide: Spike-specific TCRs gained breadth and depth after people received two AZD1222 doses. Only 6 or 7 people who got AZD1222 tested seropositive at baseline.

Method: immunoSEQ multiplex PCR; TCRdb's copy keeps in-frame clones and lacks some. The sample has approximately 81,000 clones, about four fifths seen once. This clone was found a few times. Its antigen is not known. V gave up 7 bases and J gave up 2 bases, with 15 bases separating them. Germline loops: CDR1 SGHNT, CDR2 YYREEE (reference sequence). CDR3 length equals 14 residues. The rearrangement links TRBV5-4 to TRBJ1-1; tentative D call: TRBD1 (5 bases). The source was peripheral blood, collected 28 days after the second AZD1222 dose. The origin of this receptor is an adult who received the AZD1222 COVID-19 vaccine. The CDR3 loop reads CASRDGRANTEAFF. The CDR3 nucleotides are TGTGCCAGCCGGGACGGACGTGCCAACACTGAAGCTTTCTTT.